This T cell receptor (beta chain) derives from a study of response to subunit inactivated influenza vaccine. Study-wide results and caveats: Each seasonal flu vaccination may recruit only limited new T cells, authors suggested.

The V gene end was trimmed by 4 bases and the J gene end by 5 bases; junction bases not matched to a gene: 4. CDR1 is KGHDR, CDR2 SFDVKD, per germline. The CDR3 totals 15 residues. One entry per CDR3 protein results from TCRdb running MiXCR on the RT-PCR reads. The sample has about 700,000 distinct CDR3 sequences, over 11% seen once. On this clonotype: Its target is not known.

The input for sequencing was PBMCs from blood, taken approximately 15 days before vaccination. The receptor's source is a man over 45 who received an inactivated influenza vaccine. The J gene is TRBJ2-1, the V gene TRBV24-1; TRBD1 agrees at 10 bases. CDR3: CATSERQGANNEQFF. DNA of the CDR3: TGTGCCACCAGTGAAAGACAGGGGGCCAACAATGAGCAGTTCTTC.